This TCR beta chain appears in the sequencing data of a study of monozygotic twins with inflammatory bowel disease. CDR3 size: 16 residues. Germline values: CDR1 MGHDK, CDR2 SYGVNS. Findings and limits, study-wide: Inverse Simpson values showed less TCRbeta diversity in IBD patients than in their healthy co-twins. Relative to healthy twins, IBD patients had fewer clonotypes in common with others, a gap that was especially apparent with disease activity.

A remark on this clonotype: Its antigen is unknown.

Investigators pulled total RNA out of whole blood and did not sort T cells. Template-switch reactions added UMIs with a 6-nucleotide sample barcode. TCRdb reanalyzed the 5' RACE reads, giving one entry per CDR3 protein sequence and no DNA. This sample's table reports roughly 100,000 distinct CDR3 sequences. The source of this sequence is a human donor with ulcerative colitis or Crohn's disease, or a healthy co-twin of an affected twin (not recorded which). The chain links TRBV25-1 to TRBJ2-1. Material for sequencing was blood. The chain's CDR3 is CASRGFDSSSYNEQFF.